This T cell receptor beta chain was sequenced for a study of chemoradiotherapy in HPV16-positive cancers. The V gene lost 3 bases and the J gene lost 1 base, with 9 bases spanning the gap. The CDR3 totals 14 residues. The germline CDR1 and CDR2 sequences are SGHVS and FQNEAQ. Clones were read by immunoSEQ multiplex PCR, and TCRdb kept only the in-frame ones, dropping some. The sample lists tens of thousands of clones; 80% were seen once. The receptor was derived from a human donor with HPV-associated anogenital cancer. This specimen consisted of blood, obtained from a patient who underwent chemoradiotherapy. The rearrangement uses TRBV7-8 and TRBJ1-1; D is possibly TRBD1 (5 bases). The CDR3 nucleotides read TGTGCCAGCAGCTTCGCAGGGCCGAACACTGAAGCTTTCTTT. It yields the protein CASSFAGPNTEAFF.